This TCR beta chain was retrieved from a study of CD8 T cells in ankylosing spondylitis. TCRdb itself ran the 5' RACE reads through MiXCR, one entry per CDR3 protein. Here the sample spans over 150,000 distinct CDR3 sequences, 15% to 20% being singletons. The length of the CDR3 is 11 residues. Germline V gene sequence: CDR1 SNHLY, CDR2 FYNNEI. V gave up 7 bases and J gave up 3 bases, with 6 bases separating them. This clonotype was detected ten times or more. The V call is TRBV2, the J call TRBJ2-5; D not certain. Sequenced sample: blood, either unsorted or a sorted T cell fraction (not recorded which). This sequence was found in a male donor under 30 with ankylosing spondylitis or in good health (not recorded which). CDR3 nucleotide sequence: TGTGCCAGCACGCCGAAAGAGACCCAGTACTTC. This translates into CASTPKETQYF.